One and the same sample provided the 7 T cell receptor beta chains below, sequenced in a study of metastatic and nonmetastatic thyroid tumors (dated by TCRdb to about 2020). The library was prepared using PCR. The sequencer listed for this sample is Illumina HiSeq 4000. TCRdb took the public reads, trimmed them with fastp at Q25, ran MiXCR for clone calling and kept in-frame beta chains. Present in this sample are 30,000 or so clones, approximately 29% of which were seen just once. The ten top clones hold approximately 30% of the sample. Before undergoing thyroid surgery, none of the patients had been given any kind of treatment. Sequencing input: blood. Every receptor here comes from a female donor with papillary thyroid cancer or a benign thyroid nodule (not recorded which). Some clones in this sample may be carry-over from other donors' samples.

In this sample, this clone turned up many times. Possible read error: a much larger clone is one base away. Other DNA sequences in the same sample also yield this CDR3. V usage is TRBV6-1 and J usage is TRBJ2-7; possibly TRBD2 for D (6 bases). The germline CDR1 and CDR2 sequences are MNHNS and SASEGT. V was shortened by 6 bases and J by 4 bases, with 16 bases between the two germline ends. The CDR3 runs to 14 residues. CDR3 sequence (DNA): TGTGCCAGCAGAGGGCTAGCCGGGGGATACGAGCAGTACTTC. This codes for CASRGLAGGYEQYF.

V usage is TRBV18 and J usage is TRBJ1-1; no firm D call. The CDR3 spans 15 residues. Germline loops: CDR1 KGHSH, CDR2 LQKENI. Trimming took off 2 bases at V and 5 bases at J, with 15 bases between the two ends. The CDR3 DNA reads TGTGCCAGCTCACCATCGGGGAGGGATGGGACTGAAGCTTTCTTT. It specifies CASSPSGRDGTEAFF.

This clone was counted at least ten times. At one end, the junction sequence differs from germline, possibly due to a read error. This chain uses TRBV20-1 with TRBJ2-5; maybe TRBD1 (6 bases). Germline V gives CDR1 DFQATT, CDR2 SNEGSKA (reference sequence). The CDR3 contains 15 residues. Here the CDR3 DNA reads TGCAGTGCTGGAGAAAACAGGGTGTTTTGGCAGACCCAGTACTTC. It is translated as CSAGENRVFWQTQYF.

This rearrangement joins TRBV5-6 to TRBJ1-2; D remains ambiguous. This CDR3 contains 14 residues. V dropped 1 base and J dropped 4 bases, with 11 bases sitting between them. Germline V gene data show CDR1 as SGHDT and CDR2 as YYEEEE. This chain's CDR3 is CASSLLGSIYGYTF. The CDR3 nucleotides read TGTGCCAGCAGCTTGCTAGGGTCGATCTATGGCTACACCTTC.

This clone appeared many times. The chain recombines TRBV6-5 with TRBJ1-2; D might be TRBD1 (5 bases). Germline assignment: CDR1 MNHEY and CDR2 SVGAGI. This CDR3 has 13 amino acids. V lost 2 bases and J lost 6, with 10 bases in between. This CDR3 is CASSYNGGDGYTF. The CDR3 nucleotides are TGTGCCAGCAGTTACAATGGAGGGGATGGCTACACCTTC.

In this sample, this clone turned up many times. This chain joins TRBV20-1 and TRBJ2-5, with D perhaps matching TRBD1 (7 bases). Germline CDR1 and CDR2: DFQATT and SNEGSKA (reference sequence). The V end lost 6 bases, the J end lost 5 bases, and 19 bases lay between the germline ends. The CDR3 has 14 amino acids. DNA for the CDR3: TGCAGTGCCCTCCCCGGATCAGGGGGGGAGACCCAGTACTTC. It is translated as CSALPGSGGETQYF.

This clone was detected ten times or more. The rearrangement uses TRBV6-5 and TRBJ2-1, with D perhaps TRBD2 (6 bases). Trimming cost V 2 bases and J 0 bases, with 8 bases left between them. The CDR3 runs 15 residues. Germline assignment: CDR1 MNHEY and CDR2 SVGAGI. DNA for the CDR3: TGTGCCAGCAGTTACGGGGGGAGCTCCTACAATGAGCAGTTCTTC. Residues: CASSYGGSSYNEQFF.